These T cell receptor beta chains were read from a single sample in a study of T cells in Graves' hyperthyroidism and ophthalmopathy. TCRdb itself ran the multiplex PCR reads through MiXCR, one entry per CDR3 protein. The sample consists of over 650,000 distinct CDR3 sequences, nearly 45% of them appearing once. Sample: peripheral blood or thyroid tissue (not recorded which). These receptors were taken from an adult man with Graves' disease, either hyperthyroidism or ophthalmopathy (not recorded which). Both conserved end residues are part of each CDR3. A D gene is named only where the DNA matches it firmly. Expanded clones are given a class, and other clones once, few, many or no size at all.

J gene: TRBJ1-2; D gene: -; clone size: -; V gene: TRBV11-1; CDR3 DNA: TGTGCCAGCAGCTTAGGAGGTTTTTACTATGGCTACACCTTC; CDR3 protein: CASSLGGFYYGYTF
J gene: TRBJ2-7; D gene: -; clone size: once; V gene: TRBV20-1; CDR3 DNA: TGCAGTGCTAGAGGGTCGGGGGCGCGGTACGAGCAGTACTTC; CDR3 protein: CSARGSGARYEQYF
J gene: TRBJ1-1; D gene: TRBD1; clone size: many; V gene: TRBV7-2; CDR3 DNA: TGTGCCAGCAGCCTTAGGCCTACAGGGGTGGACACTGAAGCTTTCTTT; CDR3 protein: CASSLRPTGVDTEAFF
J gene: TRBJ2-5; D gene: TRBD2; clone size: few; V gene: TRBV13; CDR3 DNA: TGTGCCAGCAGCTCCACGGGGACTAGCGGTGGTGGAGAGACCCAGTACTTC; CDR3 protein: CASSSTGTSGGGETQYF
J gene: TRBJ1-5; D gene: -; clone size: few; V gene: TRBV20-1; CDR3 DNA: TGCAGTGCTAGACCAGCCATGTCGCAGCCCCAGCATTTT; CDR3 protein: CSARPAMSQPQHF
J gene: TRBJ1-6; D gene: TRBD1; clone size: once; V gene: TRBV25-1; CDR3 DNA: TGTGCCAGCACCCTGGGGACAGGCGCCTTTAATTCACCCCTCCACTTT; CDR3 protein: CASTLGTGAFNSPLHF
J gene: TRBJ1-6; D gene: -; clone size: once; V gene: TRBV2; CDR3 DNA: TGTGCCAGCAGCGTGTGGGGCGCGGATTCACCCCTCCACTTT; CDR3 protein: CASSVWGADSPLHF
J gene: TRBJ2-7; D gene: -; clone size: many; V gene: TRBV7-9; CDR3 DNA: TGTGCCAGCAGCTTAGATTCGGACGAGCAGTACTTC; CDR3 protein: CASSLDSDEQYF
J gene: TRBJ1-5; D gene: TRBD1; clone size: -; V gene: TRBV2; CDR3 DNA: TGTGCCAGCTCACCTATGGGACAGAAGGGTAGTCAGCCCCAGCATTTT; CDR3 protein: CASSPMGQKGSQPQHF
J gene: TRBJ2-7; D gene: -; clone size: -; V gene: TRBV2; CDR3 DNA: TGTGCCAGCAGTGCCGCAGCCCTCTACGAGCAGTACTTC; CDR3 protein: CASSAAALYEQYF